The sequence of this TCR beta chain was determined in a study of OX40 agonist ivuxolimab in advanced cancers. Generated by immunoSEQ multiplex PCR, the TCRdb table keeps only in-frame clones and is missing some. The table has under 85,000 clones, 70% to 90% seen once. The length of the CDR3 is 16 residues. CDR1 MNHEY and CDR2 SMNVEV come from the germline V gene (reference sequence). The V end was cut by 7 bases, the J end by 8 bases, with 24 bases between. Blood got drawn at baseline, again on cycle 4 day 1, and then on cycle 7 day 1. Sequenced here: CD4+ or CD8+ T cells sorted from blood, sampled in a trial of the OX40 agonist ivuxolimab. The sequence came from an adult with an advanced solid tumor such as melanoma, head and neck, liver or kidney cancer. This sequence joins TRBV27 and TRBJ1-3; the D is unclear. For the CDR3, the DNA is TGTGCCAGCATGTCTCCCCGACTAGGTTTTCGAGACACCATATATTTT. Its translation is CASMSPRLGFRDTIYF.